The 21 T cell receptor beta chains in this list originate from one sample, sequenced in a study of regulatory T cells in long-lasting Graves disease. Time point given: persistent/refractory GD, antithyroid drugs over 5 years with positive TRAb. The TCR library used RNA extracted from PBMCs. Sequencing libraries for TCR beta were prepared with iRepertoire HTBI primers and Arm-PCR of CDR3 regions. One entry per CDR3 protein, called by TCRdb with MiXCR from the multiplex PCR reads. The sample lists hundreds of thousands of distinct CDR3 sequences; around 21% were seen once. The material sequenced was peripheral blood mononuclear cells (PBMCs), taken when the disease was refractory, from a patient treated with antithyroid drugs. Every receptor here comes from a female donor with Graves disease.

This clonotype was seen at least ten times. The chain recombines TRBV6-1 with TRBJ1-5, with D uncertain. Germline values: CDR1 MNHNS, CDR2 SASEGT. V dropped 2 bases and J dropped 2 bases, with 10 bases sitting between them. The CDR3 is 15 amino acids. CDR3 coding DNA: TGTGCCAGCAGTGAACAAGGCATTGGCAATCAGCCCCAGCATTTT. Protein sequence: CASSEQGIGNQPQHF.

The chain employs TRBV4-1 and TRBJ1-6; tentative D call: TRBD1 (6 bases). CDR1 and CDR2 (germline): MGHRA, YSYEKL. The CDR3 runs 15 residues. Trimming removed 1 base at V and 7 bases at J, with 11 bases between. CDR3 region: CASSQGDRLNSPLHF. As DNA, the CDR3 is TGCGCCAGCAGCCAAGGAGACAGGCTGAATTCACCCCTCCACTTT.

V is TRBV19 and J is TRBJ1-2; D call uncertain. V was pared by 6 bases and J by 4 bases, with 12 bases between. CDR1 is LNHDA and CDR2 is SQIVND in the germline V gene (reference sequence). This CDR3 has 13 residues. The CDR3 sequence is CASSVTEVYGYTF. The CDR3 DNA is TGTGCCAGTAGCGTGACTGAGGTCTATGGCTACACCTTC. Supplemented by reference TRBV19 and TRBJ1-2, the full variable domain reads DGGITQSPKYLFRKEGQNVTLSCEQNLNHDAMYWYRQDPGQGLRLIYYSQIVNDFQKGDIAEGYSVSREKKESFPLTVTSAQKNPTAFYLCASSVTEVYGYTFGSGTRLTVV.

V is TRBV15 and J is TRBJ2-7; 9 nucleotides line up with TRBD1. The CDR3 runs to 17 residues. Per the germline V gene, CDR1 is LNHNV and CDR2 is YYDKDF (reference sequence). V trimming: 3 bases; J trimming: 1 base; junction bases outside the gene matches: 10. Here the CDR3 reads CATSRGPWDRASYEQYF. The CDR3 DNA reads TGTGCCACCAGCAGGGGTCCGTGGGACAGGGCTTCCTACGAGCAGTACTTC.

This clonotype has ten or more counts. This rearrangement joins TRBV12-3 or TRBV12-4 to TRBJ2-5, with TRBD1 matching 8 bases. This CDR3 region has 13 residues. V trimming: 8 bases; J trimming: 5 bases; junction bases outside the gene matches: 7. CDR3 sequence reads: CASLGQGQETQYF. The DNA for the CDR3 is TGTGCCAGCCTCGGACAGGGCCAGGAGACCCAGTACTTC.

This clonotype was seen only a few times. J is TRBJ2-5 and V is TRBV19, with D unresolved. CDR3 length: 11 residues. CDR1 and CDR2 (germline): LNHDA, SQIVND (reference sequence). V was cut by 10 bases and J by 7 bases, with 13 bases left in between. For the CDR3, the DNA is TGTGCCACCTCAACCGACTTGACCCAGTACTTC. Encoded protein: CATSTDLTQYF.

This clonotype was recorded at least ten times. As DNA, the CDR3 is TGCGCCAGCAGAGTGACGGGACAGGGAAGCAATGAAAAACTGTTTTTT. Residues: CASRVTGQGSNEKLFF. The chain couples TRBV5-1 to TRBJ1-4; 9 positions agree with TRBD1. Germline CDR1 reads SGHRS; CDR2 reads YFSETQ. V lost 5 bases and J lost 5; bases outside the gene matches: 10. The length of the CDR3 is 16 residues.

The chain uses TRBV3-1 and TRBJ2-2; D uncertain. CDR3 length: 13 residues. The ends were cut back, 6 bases at V and 5 bases at J, with 10 bases in the middle. Germline V CDR1 and CDR2: LGHDT, YNNKEL (reference sequence). Here the CDR3 reads CASRGMATGELFF. The DNA of the CDR3 is TGTGCCAGCAGAGGTATGGCGACCGGGGAGCTGTTTTTT.

This clonotype was seen ten or more times. This chain links TRBV25-1 with TRBJ1-6, with TRBD1 as a possible D gene (5 bases). Deletions cut 5 bases from V and 9 bases from J, with 14 bases between. Germline CDR1 and CDR2: MGHDK and SYGVNS. The CDR3 has 14 amino acids. The CDR3 DNA reads as TGTGCCAGCAGTTTTGGGGCCACGGGTTCACCCCTCCACTTT. It codes for CASSFGATGSPLHF.

The V gene is TRBV4-2, the J gene TRBJ2-5; D gene unclear. Trimming stripped 5 bases from V and 5 bases from J, with 15 bases between. The length of the CDR3 is 14 residues. Per germline, CDR1 LGHNA and CDR2 YNFKEQ. CDR3 residues: CASSTVDPLETQYF. CDR3 DNA sequence: TGTGCCAGCAGCACGGTGGACCCGTTGGAGACCCAGTACTTC.

This rearrangement joins TRBV28 to TRBJ1-1; no reliable D call. Looked up from germline, CDR1 is MDHEN and CDR2 is SYDVKM. The CDR3 consists of 14 residues. V lost 8 bases to trimming and J lost 1 base, with 14 bases between them. CDR3 sequence: CASGTFLENTEAFF. The CDR3 DNA reads as TGTGCCAGCGGAACTTTCCTTGAGAACACTGAAGCTTTCTTT.

The V call is TRBV20-1, the J call TRBJ1-2, with a tentative D call TRBD1 (5 bases). In germline, CDR1 is DFQATT, CDR2 SNEGSKA (reference sequence). The CDR3 is made up of 14 amino acids. Trimming took off 0 bases at V and 4 bases at J, with 12 bases between the two ends. CDR3 DNA sequence: TGCAGTGCTAGAGATCTGGGGCCAGGCTATGGCTACACCTTC. Protein: CSARDLGPGYGYTF.

The genes are TRBV10-3 and TRBJ2-7; 10 bases map to TRBD1. Per germline, CDR1 ENHRY and CDR2 SYGVKD. CDR3 length: 12 residues. The trim removed 9 bases at V and 7 bases at J, leaving 6 bases unmatched. The CDR3 sequence: CAMGQGSGEQYF. In DNA, the CDR3 is TGTGCCATGGGACAGGGGTCTGGAGAGCAGTACTTC.

The sample holds many counts of this clonotype. This chain connects TRBV24-1 to TRBJ2-5, with D maybe TRBD1 (6 bases). This CDR3 region has 16 residues. V was pared by 6 bases and J by 7 bases, with 23 bases between. CDR1 is KGHDR and CDR2 is SFDVKD in the germline V gene. The CDR3 bases are TGTGCCACCAGTCAGCCGGCCAGGGGTGATGCGGGGACCCAGTACTTC. Its protein product is CATSQPARGDAGTQYF.

This clonotype was counted at least ten times. V and J are TRBV11-2 and TRBJ2-5; D possibly corresponds to TRBD2 (6 bases). The CDR3 spans 15 residues. The V gene's germline CDR1 is SGHAT and CDR2 FQNNGV. The V and J ends lost 5 bases and 5 bases respectively, with 18 bases between them. CDR3 sequence (DNA): TGTGCCAGCAGCCTGGGGAGGTTCGTGGCGGAGACCCAGTACTTC. This translates into CASSLGRFVAETQYF.

This clonotype was recorded many times. V is TRBV2 and J is TRBJ1-2, with 10 bases fitting TRBD1. The CDR3 covers 14 residues. J was trimmed by 8 bases and V by 6 bases; bases with no gene match: 9. Germline CDR1 and CDR2: SNHLY and FYNNEI. The CDR3 nucleotides are TGTGCCAGCAGGGAGGGACAGGGGACGGGAGGCTACACCTTC. Protein product: CASREGQGTGGYTF.

The chain is built from TRBV6-9 and TRBJ2-5; 8 nucleotides line up with TRBD2. Germline-derived CDR1 and CDR2 are MNHGY and SVAAGI. The CDR3 covers 16 residues. Trimming removed 3 bases from V and 0 bases from J; junction bases left unmatched: 6. The CDR3: CASSYRGGVYQETQYF. For the CDR3, the DNA is TGTGCCAGCAGTTACCGGGGGGGAGTTTACCAAGAGACCCAGTACTTC.

The chain has TRBV28 and TRBJ2-1; D may be TRBD2 (6 bases). CDR1 is MDHEN and CDR2 is SYDVKM in the germline V gene. The CDR3 spans 15 residues. V lost 10 bases and J 8 bases, leaving 24 bases between the germline ends. CDR3 in amino acids: CATDPEVRGRYEQFF. The DNA for the CDR3 is TGTGCCACCGATCCTGAGGTTCGGGGGAGGTATGAGCAGTTCTTC.

This clonotype was observed at least ten times. This chain uses TRBV12-3 or TRBV12-4 with TRBJ2-5, with TRBD2 matching 8 bases. The CDR3 is made up of 15 amino acids. The V gene end was trimmed by 6 bases and the J gene end by 4 bases; junction bases not matched to a gene: 10. This CDR3 reads CASSYPGGAGETQYF. CDR3 DNA: TGTGCCAGCAGCTACCCGGGAGGGGCGGGAGAGACCCAGTACTTC.

The gene calls are TRBV7-9 and TRBJ2-7; no clear D. The germline CDR1 and CDR2 sequences are SEHNR and FQNEAQ (reference sequence). V was clipped by 4 bases and J by 4 bases, with 17 bases between them. The CDR3 length is 15 residues. CDR3 region: CASSSFLGELYEQYF. The CDR3 DNA reads as TGTGCCAGCAGCTCTTTTCTGGGTGAATTATACGAGCAGTACTTC. Supplemented by reference TRBV7-9 and TRBJ2-7, the full variable domain reads DTGVSQNPRHKITKRGQNVTFRCDPISEHNRLYWYRQTLGQGPEFLTYFQNEAQLEKSRLLSDRFSAERPKGSFSTLEIQRTEQGDSAMYLCASSSFLGELYEQYFGPGTRLTVT.

V gene TRBV7-9 combines with J gene TRBJ2-2, with 9 bases identical to TRBD2. V lost 5 bases to trimming and J lost 2 bases; unmatched junction nucleotides: 9. The CDR3 has 17 amino acids. Germline CDR1 and CDR2: SEHNR and FQNEAQ (reference sequence). The CDR3: CASSIPGLAGNTGELFF. The CDR3 DNA sequence: TGTGCCAGCAGCATCCCGGGCCTAGCGGGAAACACCGGGGAGCTGTTTTTT.